Following are 4 T cell receptor beta chains from one sample sequenced in a study of neurological immune-mediated disorders (dated by TCRdb to between 2019 and 2020). Libraries were built with 5' RACE. These reads were obtained on an Illumina HiSeq 2500. TCRdb handled the public reads itself, with Q25 trimming in fastp and clone calling in MiXCR, and kept productive beta chains. Identical CDR3 proteins give one entry, which carries the most common genes and DNA. The sample profile shows 60,000 or so distinct CDR3 sequences; 10% to 12% of them were found once. The ten largest clones take up less than 2% of the sample. The specimen was PBMCs. These receptors all stem from a man in his sixties in good health.

This clonotype was picked up many times. The chain is built from TRBV9 and TRBJ1-2; the D is unclear. With 4 bases removed from V and 4 bases from J, the gap between germline ends came to 14 bases. The CDR3 totals 14 residues. Germline assignment: CDR1 SGDLS and CDR2 YYNGEE. The CDR3 region has the DNA TGTGCCAGCAGCCACGATCGGGGAGGCTATGGCTACACCTTC. Its translation is CASSHDRGGYGYTF.

This clonotype came up many times. V usage is TRBV7-7 and J usage is TRBJ2-5; possibly TRBD2 for D (5 bases). Trimming took off 3 bases at V and 5 bases at J, with 10 bases between the two ends. CDR3 length equals 13 residues. CDR1 and CDR2 from the germline V gene are SSHAT and FNYEAQ (reference sequence). The CDR3 region has the DNA TGTGCCAGCAGCTTGCTAACGGGGGAGACCCAGTACTTC. Encoded protein: CASSLLTGETQYF.

This clonotype has ten or more counts. The rearrangement links TRBV9 to TRBJ2-2; 7 bases are a match to TRBD2. Germline CDR1 is SGDLS and CDR2 is YYNGEE. There are 15 residues in the CDR3. J gave up 6 bases and V 3 bases, and 8 bases lay outside the gene matches. The CDR3 reads CASSAHPGLAGELFF. The CDR3 nucleotides are TGTGCCAGCAGCGCGCATCCAGGACTAGCCGGGGAGCTGTTTTTT.

This clonotype was found many times. This chain uses TRBV7-2 with TRBJ2-5, with 9 nucleotides matching TRBD2. The CDR3 extends over 16 amino acids. Germline CDR1 and CDR2: SGHTA and FQGNSA. The V and J ends lost 4 bases and 5 bases, in that order; junction bases with no gene match: 11. CDR3 sequence: CASSSQQRGAGETQYF. DNA of the CDR3: TGTGCCAGCAGCTCACAGCAGCGGGGGGCGGGGGAGACCCAGTACTTC.